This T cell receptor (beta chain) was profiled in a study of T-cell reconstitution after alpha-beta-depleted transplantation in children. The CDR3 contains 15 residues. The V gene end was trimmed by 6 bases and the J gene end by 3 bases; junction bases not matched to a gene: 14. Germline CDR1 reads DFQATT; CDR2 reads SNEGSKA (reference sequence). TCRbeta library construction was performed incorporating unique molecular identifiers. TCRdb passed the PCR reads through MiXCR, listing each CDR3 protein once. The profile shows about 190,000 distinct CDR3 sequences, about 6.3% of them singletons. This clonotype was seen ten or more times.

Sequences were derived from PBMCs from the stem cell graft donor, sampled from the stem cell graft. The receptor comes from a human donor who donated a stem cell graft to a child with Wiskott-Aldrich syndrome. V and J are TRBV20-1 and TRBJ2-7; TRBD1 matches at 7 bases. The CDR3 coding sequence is TGCAGTGCACCCGTGGAGGCAGGGGGATACTACGAGCAGTACTTC. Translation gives CSAPVEAGGYYEQYF.